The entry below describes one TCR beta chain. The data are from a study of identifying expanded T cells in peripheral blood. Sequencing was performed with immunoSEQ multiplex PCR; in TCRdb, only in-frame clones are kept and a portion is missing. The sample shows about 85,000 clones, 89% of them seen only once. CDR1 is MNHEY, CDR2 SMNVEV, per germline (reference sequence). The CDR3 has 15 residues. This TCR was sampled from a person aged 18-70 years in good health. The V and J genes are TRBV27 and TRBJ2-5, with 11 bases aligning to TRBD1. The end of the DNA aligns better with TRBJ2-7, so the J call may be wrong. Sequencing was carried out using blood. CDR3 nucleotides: TGTGCCAGCAGTTTAATCCGGGACAGGGGGGTCGAGCAGTACTTC. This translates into CASSLIRDRGVEQYF.